This entry lists 14 T cell receptor beta chains sequenced from one sample in a study of identical twins. TCRdb used MiXCR to reprocess the 5' RACE reads, holding one entry per CDR3 protein. The sample holds hundreds of thousands of distinct CDR3 sequences, 6.5% to 9% seen once. The sample also formed part of further work on yellow fever vaccine responses in identical twins.

The sample was CD8+ T cells sorted from blood. The receptor set was obtained from a woman younger than 30 in good health.

In this sample, this clonotype turned up a few times. The genes are TRBV11-2 and TRBJ2-2; TRBD2 matches 9 bases. Per germline, CDR1 SGHAT and CDR2 FQNNGV. V was clipped by 4 bases and J by 0 bases; unmatched bases: 15. CDR3 length: 20 residues. The CDR3 DNA follows: TGTGCCAGCAGCTCTTACGAGGCTAGCGGGAAACTAGCGAACACCGGGGAGCTGTTTTTT. This codes for CASSSYEASGKLANTGELFF.

The rearrangement joins TRBV5-5 to TRBJ2-7, with D perhaps matching TRBD1 (5 bases). V lost 0 bases, J lost 6 bases, and 19 bases lay in between. This CDR3 contains 16 residues. The germline V gene encodes CDR1 SGHKS and CDR2 YYEKEE (reference sequence). CDR3 coding DNA: TGTGCCAGCAGCTTGGCCCCAGCCAGGGTGGTTGGCGAGCAGTACGTC. This encodes CASSLAPARVVGEQYV.

The table lists this clonotype with many counts. The rearrangement uses TRBV5-1 and TRBJ2-7; 7 positions agree with TRBD2. The CDR3 has 19 amino acids. Looked up from germline, CDR1 is SGHRS and CDR2 is YFSETQ. V lost 0 bases, J lost 0 bases, and 15 bases stayed unmatched. This chain's CDR3 is CASSLVQDWDYLLSYEQYF. CDR3 nucleotides: TGCGCCAGCAGCTTGGTACAGGATTGGGACTACCTTCTCTCCTACGAGCAGTACTTC.

The CDR3 here is CASSVSSGGAGDTQYF. As DNA, the CDR3 is TGTGCCAGCAGCGTGTCTAGCGGGGGGGCCGGAGATACGCAGTATTTT. The gene calls are TRBV9 and TRBJ2-3; 12 bases map to TRBD2. CDR1 and CDR2 (germline): SGDLS, YYNGEE. Trimming took 2 bases from V and 5 from J; bases not matched to a gene: 6. CDR3 size: 16 residues.

This clonotype was seen many times. The gene calls are TRBV9 and TRBJ2-1; TRBD2 matches at 8 bases. V was pared by 3 bases and J by 9 bases, with 5 bases of the junction left unmatched. Germline V gene lookup returns CDR1 SGDLS and CDR2 YYNGEE. The CDR3 runs to 13 residues. This CDR3 is CASSEAGAGEQFF. The CDR3 DNA reads as TGTGCCAGCAGCGAAGCGGGAGCGGGTGAGCAGTTCTTC.

In its sample, this clonotype was seen a few times. The chain couples TRBV5-1 to TRBJ2-1; 10 positions agree with TRBD1. Germline V gene data show CDR1 as SGHRS and CDR2 as YFSETQ. J was trimmed by 8 bases and V by 5 bases; bases with no gene match: 10. This CDR3 spans 15 amino acids. The CDR3 region is CASSYPGQGIDEQFF. In nucleotides, the CDR3 is TGCGCCAGCAGTTACCCGGGACAGGGGATCGATGAGCAGTTCTTC.

V usage is TRBV20-1 and J usage is TRBJ1-5, with D uncertain. The CDR3 totals 13 residues. Germline CDR1 is DFQATT and CDR2 is SNEGSKA (reference sequence). V was cut by 0 bases and J by 13 bases, with 16 bases left in between. The CDR3 region has the DNA TGCAGTGCTAGAGATAGATGGCAGGATCCTCAGCATTTT. This translates into CSARDRWQDPQHF.

The table lists this clonotype with many counts. The chain couples TRBV15 to TRBJ2-3; 7 bases agree with TRBD1. This CDR3 region has 20 residues. In germline, CDR1 is LNHNV, CDR2 YYDKDF (reference sequence). Trimming took 4 bases from V and 1 from J; bases not matched to a gene: 20. The CDR3 nucleotides are TGTGCCACCAGCATGAGTGGGACAGCACTGCCGGTGCCAGGCACAGATACGCAGTATTTT. It yields the protein CATSMSGTALPVPGTDTQYF.

The genes are TRBV20-1 and TRBJ1-5, with D maybe TRBD1 (6 bases). Germline lookup yields CDR1 DFQATT and CDR2 SNEGSKA (reference sequence). The V gene lost 0 bases and the J gene lost 7 bases, with 16 bases spanning the gap. The CDR3 runs 15 residues. CDR3 nucleotides: TGCAGTGCTAGAGACCCGAGGGGGGTTGAGCAGCCCCAGCATTTT. The encoded protein is CSARDPRGVEQPQHF.

The chain links TRBV2 to TRBJ2-5, with 8 bases aligning to TRBD2. V trimming: 3 bases; J trimming: 3 bases; junction bases outside the gene matches: 9. The CDR3 is 16 amino acids. CDR1 SNHLY and CDR2 FYNNEI come from the germline V gene. CDR3 coding DNA: TGTGCCAGCAGTGACTCGACGGGAGGGGGGGAAGAGACCCAGTACTTC. Translating gives CASSDSTGGGEETQYF.

V gene TRBV5-1 combines with J gene TRBJ2-2; the D is unclear. Germline values: CDR1 SGHRS, CDR2 YFSETQ. CDR3 length: 11 amino acids. V was shortened by 7 bases and J by 6 bases, with 7 bases between the two germline ends. CDR3 nucleotide sequence: TGCGCCAGCTTCTTTGCCGGGGAGCTGTTTTTT. Amino acids: CASFFAGELFF.

This clonotype was recorded a few times. The chain recombines TRBV12-3 or TRBV12-4 with TRBJ2-7; 7 bases map to TRBD2. The CDR3 extends over 13 amino acids. J lost 5 bases, V lost 7 bases, and 8 bases had no gene match. CDR3 bases: TGTGCCAGCACCCCGGGACTACCAGACGAGCAGTACTTC. Its translation is CASTPGLPDEQYF.

This clonotype was picked up many times. The gene calls are TRBV12-3 or TRBV12-4 and TRBJ2-3; TRBD1 is a possible D gene (6 bases). V lost 6 bases to trimming and J lost 7 bases, with 26 bases between them. This CDR3 region has 17 residues. Written as DNA, the CDR3 is TGTGCCAGCAGATGTTACAGGGAGTGGAACCGGATCAATACGCAGTATTTT. It translates to CASRCYREWNRINTQYF.

This chain links TRBV5-6 with TRBJ2-1; D call uncertain. This CDR3 comprises 16 residues. V shed 2 bases and J shed 3 bases, with 15 bases lying between them. In germline, CDR1 is SGHDT, CDR2 YYEEEE. The CDR3 DNA reads TGTGCCAGCAGCTTCGGGCAGACATCCTACTACAATGAGCAGTTCTTC. As protein: CASSFGQTSYYNEQFF. Full variable domain (missing parts from reference TRBV5-6 and TRBJ2-1): DAGVTQSPTHLIKTRGQQVTLRCSPKSGHDTVSWYQQALGQGPQFIFQYYEEEERQRGNFPDRFSGHQFPNYSSELNVNALLLGDSALYLCASSFGQTSYYNEQFFGPGTRLTVL.